This T cell receptor (beta chain) is drawn from a study of blood T cell repertoires in COVID-19. Whole-study context: The analysed material was cDNA or gDNA that came from T cells, B-cell-depleted T cells, or PBMCs.

As originally analysed: From reference gene primer amplification, estimates of nucleated cell counts were derived. Clones were sequenced by immunoSEQ multiplex PCR, and TCRdb holds only the in-frame ones, with some missing. V, J and clone size are taken as reported in that table, and D and trimming were inferred from the DNA itself. Of roughly 200,000 clones in the sample, roughly 83% were seen once. The ends lost 6 bases at V and 2 bases at J; junction bases unmatched: 3. Germline assignment: CDR1 SGDLS and CDR2 YYNGEE. This CDR3 has 14 amino acids. The chain links TRBV9 to TRBJ2-2; 8 bases line up with TRBD2. The sequence derives from a man between 35 and 55 years old with acute or convalescent COVID-19. The sequenced sample consisted of peripheral blood. Here the CDR3 DNA reads TGTGCCAGCATGACTAGCGATAACACCGGGGAGCTGTTTTTT. Translated: CASMTSDNTGELFF.